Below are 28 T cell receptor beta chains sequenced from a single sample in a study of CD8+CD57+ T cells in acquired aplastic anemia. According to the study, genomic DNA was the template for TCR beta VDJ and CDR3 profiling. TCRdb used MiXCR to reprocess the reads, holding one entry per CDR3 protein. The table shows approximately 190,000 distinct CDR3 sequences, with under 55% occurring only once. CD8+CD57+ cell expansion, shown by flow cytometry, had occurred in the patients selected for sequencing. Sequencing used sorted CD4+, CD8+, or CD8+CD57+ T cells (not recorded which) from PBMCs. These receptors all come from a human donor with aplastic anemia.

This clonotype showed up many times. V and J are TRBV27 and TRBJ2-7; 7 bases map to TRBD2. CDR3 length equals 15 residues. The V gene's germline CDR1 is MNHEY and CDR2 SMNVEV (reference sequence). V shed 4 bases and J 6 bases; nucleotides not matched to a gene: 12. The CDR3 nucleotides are TGTGCCAGCAGTTCACCGGGCCCAGGCGGGGGCGAGCAGTACTTC. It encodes CASSSPGPGGGEQYF.

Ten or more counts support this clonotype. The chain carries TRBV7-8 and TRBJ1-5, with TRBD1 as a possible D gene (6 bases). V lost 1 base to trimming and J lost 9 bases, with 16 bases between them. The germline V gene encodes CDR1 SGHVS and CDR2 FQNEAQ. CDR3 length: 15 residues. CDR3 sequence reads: CASSLDRAPFRPQHF. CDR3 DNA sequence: TGTGCCAGCAGCTTAGACAGGGCCCCGTTTCGGCCCCAGCATTTT.

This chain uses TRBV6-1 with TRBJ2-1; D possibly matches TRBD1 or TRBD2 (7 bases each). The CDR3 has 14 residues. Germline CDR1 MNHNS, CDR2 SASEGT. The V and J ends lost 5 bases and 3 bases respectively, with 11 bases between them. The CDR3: CASSQGGDYNEQFF. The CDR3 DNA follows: TGTGCCAGCAGTCAGGGGGGGGACTACAATGAGCAGTTCTTC.

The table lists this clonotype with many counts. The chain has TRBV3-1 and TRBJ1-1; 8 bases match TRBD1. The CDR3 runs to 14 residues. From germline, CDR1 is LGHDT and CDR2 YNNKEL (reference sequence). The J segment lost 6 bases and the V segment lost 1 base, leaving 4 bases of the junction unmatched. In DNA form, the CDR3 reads TGTGCCAGCAGCCAAGTTCACAGGGGGGCTGAAGCTTTCTTT. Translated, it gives CASSQVHRGAEAFF. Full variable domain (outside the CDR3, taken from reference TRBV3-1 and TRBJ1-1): DTAVSQTPKYLVTQMGNDKSIKCEQNLGHDTMYWYKQDSKKFLKIMFSYNNKELIINETVPNRFSPKSPDKAHLNLHINSLELGDSAVYFCASSQVHRGAEAFFGQGTRLTVV.

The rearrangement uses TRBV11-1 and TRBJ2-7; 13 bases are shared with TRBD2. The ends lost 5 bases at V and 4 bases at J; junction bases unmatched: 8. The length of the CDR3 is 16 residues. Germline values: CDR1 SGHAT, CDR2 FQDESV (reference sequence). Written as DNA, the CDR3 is TGTGCCAGCAGCGGCGCGGGACTAGCGGGACGGTACGAGCAGTACTTC. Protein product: CASSGAGLAGRYEQYF.

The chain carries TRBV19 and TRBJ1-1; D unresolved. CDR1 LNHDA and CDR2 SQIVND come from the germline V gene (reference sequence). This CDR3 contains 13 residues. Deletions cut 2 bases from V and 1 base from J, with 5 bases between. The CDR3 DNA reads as TGTGCCAGTAGTATATTCCGGAACACTGAAGCTTTCTTT. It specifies CASSIFRNTEAFF.

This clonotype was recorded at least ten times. CDR3 in DNA: TGTGCCAGCAGGACGCAAGGACAGCCAAATTCACCCCTCCACTTT. Protein: CASRTQGQPNSPLHF. The chain recombines TRBV5-4 with TRBJ1-6; possible D gene TRBD1, 6 bases. CDR1 and CDR2 (germline): SGHNT, YYREEE (reference sequence). Trimming stripped 5 bases from V and 7 bases from J, with 16 bases between. This CDR3 is built from 15 residues. Supplemented by reference TRBV5-4 and TRBJ1-6, the full variable domain reads ETGVTQSPTHLIKTRGQQVTLRCSSQSGHNTVSWYQQALGQGPQFIFQYYREEENGRGNFPPRFSGLQFPNYSSELNVNALELDDSALYLCASRTQGQPNSPLHFGNGTRLTVT.

The CDR3 spells CASSSRQGLDEQYF. In nucleotides, the CDR3 is TGTGCCAGCAGCTCCAGACAGGGTCTCGACGAGCAGTACTTC. V gene TRBV7-9 combines with J gene TRBJ2-7; 7 bases fit TRBD1. Germline assignment: CDR1 SEHNR and CDR2 FQNEAQ (reference sequence). The V gene end was trimmed by 4 bases and the J gene end by 5 bases; junction bases not matched to a gene: 8. This CDR3 spans 14 amino acids.

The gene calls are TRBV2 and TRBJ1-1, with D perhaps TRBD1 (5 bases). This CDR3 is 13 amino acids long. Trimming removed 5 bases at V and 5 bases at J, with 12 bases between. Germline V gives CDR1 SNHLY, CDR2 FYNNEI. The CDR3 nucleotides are TGTGCCAGCAGTCCGGGGGAGTGGACTGAAGCTTTCTTT. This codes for CASSPGEWTEAFF.

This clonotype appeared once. The DNA for the CDR3 is TGTGCCAGCAGTGGTACACGGCGCTGTGGAAACACCTTC. It specifies CASSGTRRCGNTF. The chain is built from TRBV2 and TRBJ1-2; D is ambiguous. Germline assignment: CDR1 SNHLY and CDR2 FYNNEI. Trimming removed 4 bases at V and 12 bases at J, with 18 bases between. This CDR3 contains 13 residues. The whole variable domain, remainder taken from reference TRBV2 and TRBJ1-2, is EPEVTQTPSHQVTQMGQEVILRCVPISNHLYFYWYRQILGQKVEFLVSFYNNEISEKSEIFDDQFSVERPDGSNFTLKIRSTKLEDSAMYFCASSGTRRCGNTFGSGTRLTVV.

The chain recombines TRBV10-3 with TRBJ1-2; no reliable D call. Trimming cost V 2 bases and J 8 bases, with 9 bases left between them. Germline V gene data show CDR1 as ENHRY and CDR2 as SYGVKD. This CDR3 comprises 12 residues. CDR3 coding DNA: TGTGCCATCAGTGAGCCGGCAGAAGGCTACACCTTC. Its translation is CAISEPAEGYTF.

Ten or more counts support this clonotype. As DNA, the CDR3 is TGCGCCAGCAGCTTGCGTGTACTAGCGGGAGGGGACACCGGGGAGCTGTTTTTT. It encodes CASSLRVLAGGDTGELFF. This chain joins TRBV5-1 and TRBJ2-2; TRBD2 matches 13 bases. CDR1 is SGHRS and CDR2 is YFSETQ in the germline V gene. The CDR3 consists of 18 residues. The trim removed 1 base at V and 3 bases at J, leaving 6 bases unmatched.

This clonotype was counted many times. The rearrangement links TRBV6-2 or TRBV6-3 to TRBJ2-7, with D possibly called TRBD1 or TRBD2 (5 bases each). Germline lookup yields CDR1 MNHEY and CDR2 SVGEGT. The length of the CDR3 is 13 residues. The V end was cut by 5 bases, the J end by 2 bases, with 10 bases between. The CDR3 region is CASSRPGPYEQYF. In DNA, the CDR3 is TGTGCCAGCAGTCGACCGGGACCCTACGAGCAGTACTTC.

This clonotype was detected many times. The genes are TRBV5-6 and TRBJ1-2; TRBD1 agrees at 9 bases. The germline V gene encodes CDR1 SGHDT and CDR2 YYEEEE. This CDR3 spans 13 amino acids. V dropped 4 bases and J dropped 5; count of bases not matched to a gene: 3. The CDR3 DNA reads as TGTGCCAGCAGCCAAGACAGGGGGTATGGCTACACCTTC. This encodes CASSQDRGYGYTF.

The CDR3 sequence: CAISERLEAFF. The CDR3 nucleotides are TGTGCCATCAGTGAGAGGCTAGAAGCTTTCTTT. J is TRBJ1-1 and V is TRBV10-3; D not resolved. CDR1 and CDR2 (germline): ENHRY, SYGVKD. The CDR3 consists of 11 residues. Trimming cost V 2 bases and J 8 bases, with 6 bases left between them.

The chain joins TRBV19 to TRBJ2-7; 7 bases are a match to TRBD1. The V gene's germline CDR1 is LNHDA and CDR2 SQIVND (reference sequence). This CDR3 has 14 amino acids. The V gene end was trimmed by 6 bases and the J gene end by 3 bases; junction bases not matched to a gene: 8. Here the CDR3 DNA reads TGTGCCAGTAGGCAGGGGGTGGGAATCTACGAGCAGTACTTC. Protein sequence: CASRQGVGIYEQYF.

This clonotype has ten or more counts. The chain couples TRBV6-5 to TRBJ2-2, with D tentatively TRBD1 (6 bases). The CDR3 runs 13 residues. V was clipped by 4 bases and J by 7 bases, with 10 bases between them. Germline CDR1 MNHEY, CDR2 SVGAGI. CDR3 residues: CASSSQGVGELFF. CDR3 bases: TGTGCCAGCAGTTCACAGGGAGTCGGGGAGCTGTTTTTT.

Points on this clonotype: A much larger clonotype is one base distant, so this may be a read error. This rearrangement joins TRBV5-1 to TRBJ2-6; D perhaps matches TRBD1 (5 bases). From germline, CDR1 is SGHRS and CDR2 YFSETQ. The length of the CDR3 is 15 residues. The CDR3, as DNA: TGCGCCAGCAGCCTTGCGAGCTCTGGGGCCAACGTCCTGGCTTTC. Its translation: CASSLASSGANVLAF.

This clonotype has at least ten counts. DNA of the CDR3: TGTGCCAGCAGTCTAGGGGGAGGGATCCCCGGGGAGCTGTTTTTT. It encodes CASSLGGGIPGELFF. The chain is built from TRBV2 and TRBJ2-2, with D perhaps TRBD2 (7 bases). The CDR3 length is 15 residues. Germline V lookup: CDR1 SNHLY, CDR2 FYNNEI. Trimming removed 5 bases from V and 6 bases from J, with 16 bases in between.

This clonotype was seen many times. The CDR3 sequence: CASSGTAINYGYTF. The CDR3 DNA follows: TGTGCCAGCAGTGGGACAGCAATTAACTATGGCTACACCTTC. This rearrangement joins TRBV2 to TRBJ1-2, with D tentatively TRBD1 (6 bases). This CDR3 spans 14 amino acids. V was cut by 4 bases and J by 1 base, with 10 bases left in between. Germline V gene data show CDR1 as SNHLY and CDR2 as FYNNEI.

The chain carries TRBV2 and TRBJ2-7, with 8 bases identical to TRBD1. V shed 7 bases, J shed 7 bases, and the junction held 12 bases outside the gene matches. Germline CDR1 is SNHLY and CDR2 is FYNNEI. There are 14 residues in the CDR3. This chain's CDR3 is CASKGQGGAREQYF. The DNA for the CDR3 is TGTGCCAGCAAAGGACAGGGAGGAGCGCGGGAGCAGTACTTC.

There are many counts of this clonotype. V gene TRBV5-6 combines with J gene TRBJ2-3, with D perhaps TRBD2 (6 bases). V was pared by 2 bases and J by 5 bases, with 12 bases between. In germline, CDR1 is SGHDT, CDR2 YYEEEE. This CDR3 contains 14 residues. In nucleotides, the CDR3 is TGTGCCAGCAGCTTTCGGGGGAGGTTAGATACGCAGTATTTT. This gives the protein CASSFRGRLDTQYF.

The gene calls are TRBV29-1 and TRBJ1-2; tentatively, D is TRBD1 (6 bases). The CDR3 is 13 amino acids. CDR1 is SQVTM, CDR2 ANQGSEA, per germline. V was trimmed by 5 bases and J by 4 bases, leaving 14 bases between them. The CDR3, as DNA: TGCAGCGTTTACAGGGCGTATAGCTATGGCTACACCTTC. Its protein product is CSVYRAYSYGYTF.

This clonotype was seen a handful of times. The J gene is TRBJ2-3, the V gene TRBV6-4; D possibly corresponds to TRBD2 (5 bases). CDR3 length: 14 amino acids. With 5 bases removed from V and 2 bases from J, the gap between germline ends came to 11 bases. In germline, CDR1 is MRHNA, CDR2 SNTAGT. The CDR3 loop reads CASSLFGVTDTQYF. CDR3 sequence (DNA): TGTGCCAGCAGTTTATTCGGGGTCACAGATACGCAGTATTTT.

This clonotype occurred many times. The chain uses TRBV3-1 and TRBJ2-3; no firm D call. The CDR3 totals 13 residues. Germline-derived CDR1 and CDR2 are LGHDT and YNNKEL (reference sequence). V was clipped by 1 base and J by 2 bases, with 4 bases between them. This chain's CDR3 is CASSQGPTDTQYF. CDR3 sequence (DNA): TGTGCCAGCAGCCAAGGACCCACAGATACGCAGTATTTT.

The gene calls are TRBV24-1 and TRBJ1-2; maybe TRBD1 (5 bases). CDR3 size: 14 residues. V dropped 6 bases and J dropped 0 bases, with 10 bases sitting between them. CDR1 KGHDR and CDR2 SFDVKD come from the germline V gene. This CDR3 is CATSPGPTNYGYTF. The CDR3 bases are TGTGCCACCAGTCCAGGGCCTACTAACTATGGCTACACCTTC.

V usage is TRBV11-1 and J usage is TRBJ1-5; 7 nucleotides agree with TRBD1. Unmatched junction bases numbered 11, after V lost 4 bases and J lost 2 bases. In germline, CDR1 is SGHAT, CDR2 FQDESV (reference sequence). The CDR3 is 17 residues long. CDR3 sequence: CASSSTRQGKGNQPQHF. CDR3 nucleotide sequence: TGTGCCAGCAGCTCCACCCGACAGGGTAAGGGCAATCAGCCCCAGCATTTT.

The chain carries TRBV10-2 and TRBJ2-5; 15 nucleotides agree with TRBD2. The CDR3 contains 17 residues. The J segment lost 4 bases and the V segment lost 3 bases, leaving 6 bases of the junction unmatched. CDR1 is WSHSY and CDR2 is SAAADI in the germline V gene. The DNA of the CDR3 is TGCGCCAGCAGTGATCGGGGACTAGCGGGAGGTGGAGAGACCCAGTACTTC. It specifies CASSDRGLAGGGETQYF.